The next 27 T cell receptor beta chains were all read from a single sample in a study of shared clonotypes between healthy human individuals. Sequenced by immunoSEQ multiplex PCR; TCRdb stores in-frame clones only, minus some. This sample carries hundreds of thousands of clones, around three quarters of them seen once, and the ten largest clones take around 2%. Sequencing input: memory CD4+ T cells sorted from blood. Indicated subset: CD45RA-negative fraction. The receptor source for this set is a woman aged 25 to 39 in good health.

The chain recombines TRBV18 with TRBJ2-5, with 10 nucleotides matching TRBD2. This CDR3 has 16 residues. Germline-derived CDR1 and CDR2 are KGHSH and LQKENI. J lost 5 bases, V lost 2 bases, and 8 bases had no gene match. CDR3 sequence (DNA): TGTGCCAGCTCACCAGATGCTAGCGGGAGAAGGGAGACCCAGTACTTC. This codes for CASSPDASGRRETQYF.

This clone was recorded a few times. J is TRBJ2-2 and V is TRBV7-6; D might be TRBD1 or TRBD2, each matching 5 bases. The length of the CDR3 is 15 residues. The germline V gene has CDR1 SGHVS and CDR2 FNYEAQ. V lost 6 bases and J 1 base, leaving 12 bases between the germline ends. The CDR3 DNA reads TGTGCCAGCAGGAGGGACGGCGGGAACACCGGGGAGCTGTTTTTT. It yields the protein CASRRDGGNTGELFF.

V is TRBV27 and J is TRBJ2-7, with TRBD2 matching over 9 bases. CDR3 length: 15 residues. The ends lost 8 bases at V and 2 bases at J; junction bases unmatched: 10. From germline, CDR1 is MNHEY and CDR2 SMNVEV (reference sequence). The CDR3 DNA follows: TGTGCCAGCCAGTTATCGTCTAGCGGGACCTACGAGCAGTACTTC. This gives the protein CASQLSSSGTYEQYF.

This clone was counted between two and nine times. The chain couples TRBV10-2 to TRBJ2-1; a weak D match, TRBD1 (5 bases). CDR3 length: 13 amino acids. Germline lookup yields CDR1 WSHSY and CDR2 SAAADI. V was pared by 8 bases and J by 5 bases, with 13 bases between. In nucleotides, the CDR3 is TGCGCCAGCTCGGGCCAGGGCAACAATGAGCAGTTCTTC. This encodes CASSGQGNNEQFF.

This chain uses TRBV7-3 with TRBJ2-1; 7 nucleotides match TRBD2. This CDR3 has 15 amino acids. The V segment lost 2 bases and the J segment 4 bases; nucleotides outside the gene matches: 5. Looked up from germline, CDR1 is SGHTA and CDR2 is FQGTGA. The CDR3 DNA is TGTGCCAGCAGCTTAGTTCCTAGCGGTTACAATGAGCAGTTCTTC. It specifies CASSLVPSGYNEQFF.

This clone has only a few counts. The chain links TRBV4-1 to TRBJ2-1; D is perhaps TRBD1 (6 bases). This CDR3 has 16 residues. Per germline, CDR1 MGHRA and CDR2 YSYEKL. V lost 1 base to trimming and J lost 3 bases, with 13 bases between them. The CDR3 DNA sequence: TGCGCCAGCAGCCAAGGAGGTCTGGGACACTACAATGAGCAGTTCTTC. It translates to CASSQGGLGHYNEQFF.

This clone was picked up many times. The same CDR3 also results from other DNA sequences found in this sample. V usage is TRBV30 and J usage is TRBJ1-5; 7 nucleotides align to TRBD1. The CDR3 runs 15 residues. Germline loops: CDR1 GTSNPN, CDR2 SVGIG (reference sequence). The V segment lost 1 base and the J segment 3 bases; nucleotides outside the gene matches: 6. The CDR3 is CAWSGPGTVNQPQHF. The DNA of the CDR3 is TGTGCCTGGAGTGGACCCGGGACAGTCAATCAGCCCCAGCATTTT.

The rearrangement uses TRBV7-8 and TRBJ2-7; 9 bases map to TRBD2. Germline V gene sequence: CDR1 SGHVS, CDR2 FQNEAQ. The CDR3 consists of 17 residues. Losses at the gene ends were 4 bases for V and 0 bases for J; bases not matched to a gene: 10. CDR3 bases: TGTGCCAGCAGCTACAACTCAGCGGGAGGTCTCTCCTACGAGCAGTACTTC. Translated: CASSYNSAGGLSYEQYF.

The rearrangement joins TRBV27 to TRBJ1-5; D may be TRBD1 (6 bases). Germline values: CDR1 MNHEY, CDR2 SMNVEV (reference sequence). The V and J ends lost 5 bases and 0 bases respectively, with 11 bases between them. The CDR3 contains 15 residues. The DNA of the CDR3 is TGTGCCAGCAGTATAGGACAGTATAGCAATCAGCCCCAGCATTTT. Translating it yields CASSIGQYSNQPQHF.

This clone was found a few times. The chain has TRBV2 and TRBJ1-2; TRBD1 agrees at 7 bases. CDR1 is SNHLY and CDR2 is FYNNEI in the germline V gene. J was trimmed by 6 bases and V by 5 bases; bases with no gene match: 6. The CDR3 is 13 amino acids. The CDR3 spells CASSRGQGDGYTF. The CDR3, as DNA: TGTGCCAGCAGTAGGGGCCAGGGGGATGGCTACACCTTC.

The chain employs TRBV28 and TRBJ2-5, with no clear D. The germline CDR1 and CDR2 sequences are MDHEN and SYDVKM. The germline V and J ends were trimmed by 8 bases and 9 bases, with 16 bases remaining between them. The CDR3 runs to 12 residues. This CDR3 is CASRTVNKAQYF. CDR3 in DNA: TGTGCCAGCCGGACGGTTAATAAAGCCCAGTACTTC.

CDR3 in DNA: TGCGCCAGCAGCTTGGATCACCCCCGGTCTGGAAATGAGCAGTTCTTC. Protein: CASSLDHPRSGNEQFF. The genes are TRBV5-1 and TRBJ2-1, with unresolved D. The CDR3 runs 16 residues. In germline, CDR1 is SGHRS, CDR2 YFSETQ. V was shortened by 0 bases and J by 7 bases, with 17 bases between the two germline ends.

The rearrangement joins TRBV28 to TRBJ2-4, with unresolved D. V dropped 10 bases and J dropped 0 bases, with 16 bases sitting between them. CDR1 and CDR2 from the germline V gene are MDHEN and SYDVKM. This CDR3 comprises 15 residues. DNA of the CDR3: TGTGCCATCCTAAGTCCTAGGCTAGCCAAAAACATTCAGTACTTC. Translation: CAILSPRLAKNIQYF.

This clone was observed a single time. The chain uses TRBV28 and TRBJ2-3, with 9 bases that match TRBD1. The trim removed 6 bases at V and 5 bases at J, leaving 9 bases unmatched. Germline CDR1 reads MDHEN; CDR2 reads SYDVKM. The CDR3 loop spans 15 amino acids. CDR3: CASSITGGGKDTQYF. The CDR3 nucleotides read TGTGCCAGCAGCATTACAGGGGGCGGGAAAGATACGCAGTATTTT.

This clone was seen a few times. The chain recombines TRBV10-3 with TRBJ2-7; D remains unclear. Germline lookup yields CDR1 ENHRY and CDR2 SYGVKD. This CDR3 has 11 residues. The V and J ends lost 10 bases and 3 bases respectively, with 10 bases between them. The CDR3 region is CATRDGYEQYF. The CDR3 DNA reads TGTGCCACGCGCGACGGCTACGAGCAGTACTTC.

The CDR3 here is CASSFSGTSGSGELFF. As DNA, the CDR3 is TGTGCCAGCAGCTTCTCCGGGACTAGCGGGTCCGGGGAGCTGTTTTTT. The chain has TRBV11-2 and TRBJ2-2; 12 nucleotides agree with TRBD2. The germline V gene encodes CDR1 SGHAT and CDR2 FQNNGV. This CDR3 region has 16 residues. The ends lost 3 bases at V and 6 bases at J; junction bases unmatched: 5.

The chain joins TRBV7-9 to TRBJ1-3, with a possible D match to TRBD1 (5 bases). Germline CDR1 and CDR2: SEHNR and FQNEAQ (reference sequence). V gave up 7 bases and J gave up 5 bases, with 18 bases separating them. The CDR3 extends over 15 amino acids. The DNA for the CDR3 is TGTGCCAGCATCGAGGCGGGGGGTGCACGAAACACCATATATTTT. Protein product: CASIEAGGARNTIYF.

This clone was recorded at least ten times. The chain has TRBV7-9 and TRBJ1-1; no reliable D call. Germline V gene lookup returns CDR1 SEHNR and CDR2 FQNEAQ (reference sequence). Trimming stripped 3 bases from V and 3 bases from J, with 5 bases between. The CDR3 has 12 residues. In nucleotides, the CDR3 is TGTGCCAGCAGCTTCGATTACACTGAAGCTTTCTTT. It specifies CASSFDYTEAFF.

The chain has TRBV2 and TRBJ2-3; D possibly corresponds to TRBD2 (6 bases). There are 16 residues in the CDR3. Germline V gene data show CDR1 as SNHLY and CDR2 as FYNNEI. With 6 bases removed from V and 5 bases from J, the gap between germline ends came to 21 bases. This CDR3 is CASRSGRRGRVDTQYF. CDR3 bases: TGTGCCAGCAGATCGGGTCGGCGGGGCCGGGTAGATACGCAGTATTTT.

The chain joins TRBV9 to TRBJ2-3; D gene unclear. The CDR3 is 14 amino acids. Between the trimmed V and J ends, which lost 1 base and 2 bases, there was a span of 8 bases. Germline V lookup: CDR1 SGDLS, CDR2 YYNGEE. The CDR3 protein is CASSVKQNTDTQYF. The CDR3 DNA sequence: TGTGCCAGCAGCGTAAAGCAGAACACAGATACGCAGTATTTT.

The rearrangement links TRBV9 to TRBJ2-6; no definite D call. The germline gives CDR1 SGDLS, CDR2 YYNGEE. Trimming removed 4 bases at V and 0 bases at J, with 8 bases between. This CDR3 spans 15 amino acids. CDR3 DNA sequence: TGTGCCAGCAGCCCGACGGGCTCTGGGGCCAACGTCCTGACTTTC. Translation gives CASSPTGSGANVLTF. The full variable domain, completed using reference TRBV9 and TRBJ2-6, is DSGVTQTPKHLITATGQRVTLRCSPRSGDLSVYWYQQSLDQGLQFLIQYYNGEERAKGNILERFSAQQFPDLHSELNLSSLELGDSALYFCASSPTGSGANVLTFGAGSRLTVL.

With respect to this clone: A read error is possible here, since a much larger clone lies one base away. The same CDR3 is also encoded by other DNA sequences in this sample. The chain recombines TRBV10-3 with TRBJ1-1; D is ambiguous. The CDR3 is made up of 11 amino acids. V lost 6 bases, J lost 1 base, and 3 bases lay in between. Germline loops: CDR1 ENHRY, CDR2 SYGVKD. CDR3 nucleotides: TGTGCCATCAGCGGGAACACTGAAGCTTTCTTT. This encodes CAISGNTEAFF.

The V and J genes are TRBV2 and TRBJ1-3; no firm D call. Trimming took off 6 bases at V and 0 bases at J, with 9 bases between the two ends. There are 14 residues in the CDR3. Germline CDR1 is SNHLY and CDR2 is FYNNEI. As DNA, the CDR3 is TGTGCCAGCAGCCGACCGGGCTCTGGAAACACCATATATTTT. Protein product: CASSRPGSGNTIYF. The full variable domain, rest sourced from reference TRBV2 and TRBJ1-3, is EPEVTQTPSHQVTQMGQEVILRCVPISNHLYFYWYRQILGQKVEFLVSFYNNEISEKSEIFDDQFSVERPDGSNFTLKIRSTKLEDSAMYFCASSRPGSGNTIYFGEGSWLTVV.

The V call is TRBV28, the J call TRBJ1-1; unclear D gene. The CDR3 runs 11 residues. V dropped 6 bases and J dropped 11 bases, with 13 bases sitting between them. CDR1 MDHEN and CDR2 SYDVKM come from the germline V gene. CDR3 coding DNA: TGTGCCAGCAGCTACCTAACTCGGGCTTTCTTT. Translating gives CASSYLTRAFF.

The CDR3 DNA sequence: TGCGCCAGCACCCTAGGGACTTCTCAGGAGACCCAGTACTTC. Translating gives CASTLGTSQETQYF. This chain uses TRBV5-1 with TRBJ2-5, with D perhaps matching TRBD2 (6 bases). V dropped 6 bases and J dropped 5 bases, with 17 bases sitting between them. Germline V gene data show CDR1 as SGHRS and CDR2 as YFSETQ. The CDR3 extends over 14 amino acids.

The rearrangement links TRBV29-1 to TRBJ2-1, with D tentatively TRBD1 (6 bases). This CDR3 contains 15 residues. Germline assignment: CDR1 SQVTM and CDR2 ANQGSEA. Trimming took off 7 bases at V and 5 bases at J, with 21 bases between the two ends. CDR3 sequence reads: CSGVTLGQGNNEQFF. The CDR3 DNA sequence: TGCAGCGGCGTTACTTTGGGGCAGGGGAACAATGAGCAGTTCTTC.

Of note for this clone: The same CDR3 arises from other DNA sequences in this sample as well. The chain joins TRBV5-1 to TRBJ2-2, with D unclear. V was pared by 0 bases and J by 2 bases, with 2 bases between. The CDR3 totals 13 residues. Germline-derived CDR1 and CDR2 are SGHRS and YFSETQ. The CDR3 bases are TGCGCCAGCAGCTTGGGCAACACCGGGGAGCTGTTTTTT. Its protein product is CASSLGNTGELFF.